This T cell receptor (beta chain) originates from a study of T cell responses to AZD1222 COVID-19 vaccine. General study results and limits: Compared with day 0, the breadth and depth of the Spike-specific TCR repertoire rose significantly after two doses of AZD1222.

The CDR3 loop spans 15 amino acids. Germline CDR1 MNHEY, CDR2 SMNVEV (reference sequence). With 5 bases removed from V and 11 bases from J, the gap between germline ends came to 24 bases. For this clone: Its antigen is undetermined.

Measured with immunoSEQ multiplex PCR; TCRdb has only the in-frame clones, and not every one. This sample has about 150,000 clones; roughly 90% occur once, and the top ten carry about 3.3%. The gene calls are TRBV27 and TRBJ1-1; possible D gene TRBD1, 6 bases. This sequence was found in an adult who received the AZD1222 COVID-19 vaccine. Sequenced material: peripheral blood, taken 28 days after the second AZD1222 dose. CDR3: CASSPEDRPWALAFF. CDR3 coding DNA: TGTGCCAGCAGTCCAGAGGACAGACCTTGGGCCCTCGCTTTCTTT.